This T cell receptor (beta chain) is from a study of T-cell memory formation after mild COVID-19 (dated by TCRdb to the early 2020s). Broadly, across the study: Most TCR sequence clusters were specific to one of the two donors. In a couple of donors, T-cell clones that expanded and contracted after mild COVID-19 were followed by sequencing TCRalpha and TCRbeta repertoires longitudinally. The cohort was made up of two young adult volunteers, one female and one male, who were previously healthy.

The CDR3 contains 14 residues, cysteine and phenylalanine counted. Only the CDR3 part of the read is kept: 42 bases, read in frame from the first base. The germline V end is reduced by 3 bases and the J end by 6 bases; junction bases left unmatched: 5. CDR1 and CDR2 were assigned from the germline V gene (reference sequence) as SGHKS and YYEKEE. This clonotype was found once. What this receptor recognizes is not known. The input lacks base qualities; no much larger clone sits a single base away. The paper as a whole reports these results and caveats: Balanced CD4/CD8 phenotypes were observed for clones contracting from day 15 to 85, whereas a bias towards CD4+ was observed for a second wave of clones expanding from day 15 to 37. Contracting CD4+ clones appeared mostly in the CM and EM memory subsets, whereas CD8+ clones were enriched in EMRA. The detection of some responding clones in pre-infection memory suggests that pre-existing cross-reactive memory T cells joined the SARS-CoV-2 response. Only a couple of mild cases were covered in the study, and larger cohorts including severe cases with pre-infection samples were considered necessary. The second-wave clones that peaked on day 37 were not confirmed to be SARS-CoV-2 specific.

Ficoll-Paque density gradient centrifugation was the method used to isolate PBMCs. The instrument was an Illumina NovaSeq 6000. cDNA libraries for TCRalpha and TCRbeta were prepared by 5'RACE using constant-segment primers, with sample barcodes and unique molecular identifiers added. RNA was extracted from every sample with Trizol reagent. Libraries were amplified in two PCR steps, with a second sample barcode and Illumina TruSeq adapters added in the second step. Sequencing of the libraries was done on an Illumina NovaSeq, producing 2 x 150 bp paired-end reads. In the paper's pipeline: Reads were demultiplexed and collapsed into UMI-guided consensus sequences with migec v1.2.7. Using mixcr v2.1.11, UMI consensuses were aligned to TRA and TRB V and J templates and then assembled into clonotypes. Clonotypes were classified as expanded or contracted when called significant by both edgeR and NoisET, with noise models trained on biological replicates. edgeR calls used a false discovery rate-adjusted p below 0.01 and a log2 fold-change threshold of 1. As an exploratory analysis of dynamics, PCA with hierarchical clustering was applied to max-normalized trajectories of the 1000 most abundant clonotypes. The CD4 or CD8 phenotype of responding clones was assigned using the separately sequenced CD4+ and CD8+ repertoires. TCRdb reanalyzed the raw reads on its own, using fastp at Q25 for trimming and MiXCR for clone calling, and kept in-frame beta chains. Rows merge per CDR3 protein into single entries with the most common DNA and genes. The V and J calls were not made by the authors but by TCRdb's processing. The sample has approximately 210,000 distinct CDR3 sequences on record, approximately 16% of them singletons. Roughly 2.3% of the sample goes to the ten largest clones.

The specimen sequenced was PBMCs or a T cell subset sorted from them (not recorded which). The chain uses TRBV5-5 and TRBJ1-5; 8 junctional bases match TRBD1. The TCR comes from an adult woman who had mild COVID-19 (a few samples of this study predate the infection). The sample titles of this study are shuffled in the database, so cell type and time point are left out; the donor was told from shared clones. In nucleotides, the sequence is TGTGCCAGCAGCTGGGGACAGGCGCCTCAGCCCCAGCATTTT. It specifies CASSWGQAPQPQHF. Reference TRBV5-5 and TRBJ1-5 genes cover what lies past the CDR3, so the full variable domain is DAGVTQSPTHLIKTRGQQVTLRCSPISGHKSVSWYQQVLGQGPQFIFQYYEKEERGRGNFPDRFSARQFPNYSSELNVNALLLGDSALYLCASSWGQAPQPQHFGDGTRLSIL.